This T cell receptor (beta chain) emerged from a study of response to subunit inactivated influenza vaccine. General study points: Authors suggested each seasonal influenza vaccination recruits few new T cells.

The CDR3 loop spans 16 amino acids. Looked up from germline, CDR1 is SGHTA and CDR2 is FQGNSA. As to this clonotype: Its antigen is undetermined. A read error may account for a junction end that differs from germline.

TCRdb re-called the RT-PCR reads with MiXCR, one entry per CDR3 protein. The sample yields around 650,000 distinct CDR3 sequences, 15% to 18% seen once. The input for sequencing was PBMCs from blood, taken 12 days after vaccination. The rearrangement uses TRBV7-2 and TRBJ2-4; D is uncertain. This receptor was taken from a man in his fifties who received an inactivated influenza vaccine. CDR3 sequence reads: CARSPSLQAAKNIQYF. The CDR3 bases are TGTGCCCGCAGCCCTTCCCTCCAGGCGGCCAAAAACATTCAGTACTTC.